Following are 27 T cell receptor beta chains from one sample sequenced in a study of CD8+CD57+ T cells in acquired aplastic anemia. The patients chosen for sequencing had shown expansion of CD8+CD57+ cells (detected by flow cytometry). TCR beta VDJ combinations and CDR3 sequences were profiled from genomic DNA. A single record per CDR3 protein comes from TCRdb applying MiXCR to the reads. Of 200,000 to 250,000 distinct CDR3 sequences in the sample, approximately 65% were seen once. Sequencing was carried out using sorted CD4+, CD8+, or CD8+CD57+ T cells (not recorded which) from PBMCs. These receptors were obtained from a human donor with aplastic anemia.

The CDR3 reads CASSKSPGLEHTDTQYF. CDR3 DNA: TGCGCCAGCAGCAAATCACCGGGACTAGAGCACACAGATACGCAGTATTTT. The V gene is TRBV5-1, the J gene TRBJ2-3; 8 bases line up with TRBD2. Trimming at V came to 4 bases and at J to 2 bases, leaving 12 bases not matched to a gene. Germline CDR1 is SGHRS and CDR2 is YFSETQ. The CDR3 sequence is 17 residues long. The full variable domain, rest sourced from reference TRBV5-1 and TRBJ2-3, is KAGVTQTPRYLIKTRGQQVTLSCSPISGHRSVSWYQQTPGQGLQFLFEYFSETQRNKGNFPGRFSGRQFSNSRSEMNVSTLELGDSALYLCASSKSPGLEHTDTQYFGPGTRLTVL.

The chain joins TRBV24-1 to TRBJ1-1, with 8 bases that match TRBD1. CDR3 size: 20 residues. CDR1 is KGHDR and CDR2 is SFDVKD in the germline V gene. The junction had 18 bases not matched to a gene; V was cut back by 4 bases and J by 0 bases. CDR3 residues: CATSEHRPRTGFKMNTEAFF. Written as DNA, the CDR3 is TGTGCCACCAGTGAACATCGTCCGAGGACAGGGTTTAAGATGAACACTGAAGCTTTCTTT.

The V call is TRBV4-1, the J call TRBJ2-7; tentative D call: TRBD1 (6 bases). The germline CDR1 and CDR2 sequences are MGHRA and YSYEKL. The CDR3 covers 14 residues. The V end was cut by 1 base, the J end by 5 bases, with 12 bases between. The CDR3 reads CASSQGTGSNEQYF. The DNA for the CDR3 is TGCGCCAGCAGCCAAGGCACAGGGTCAAACGAGCAGTACTTC.

A word on this clonotype: An end of the junction differs from the germline gene, which may be a read error. The rearrangement joins TRBV7-9 to TRBJ2-7; a possible D gene is TRBD2 (6 bases). This CDR3 has 13 amino acids. Germline V gives CDR1 SEHNR, CDR2 FQNEAQ (reference sequence). The CDR3 sequence: CASSFRGGYEQYF. The DNA for the CDR3 is TGCGCCAGCAGCTTTCGTGGGGGGTACGAGCAGTACTTC.

Here the CDR3 reads CATSRDRVMNEQYF. CDR3 nucleotide sequence: TGTGCCACCAGCAGGGACAGGGTGATGAACGAGCAGTACTTC. The rearrangement uses TRBV15 and TRBJ2-7, with TRBD1 identical over 8 bases. The CDR3 sequence is 14 residues long. The junction had 6 bases not matched to a gene; V was cut back by 3 bases and J by 5 bases. From germline, CDR1 is LNHNV and CDR2 YYDKDF (reference sequence).

About this clonotype itself: At one boundary the junction diverges from the germline segment, which might be a read error. J is TRBJ1-6 and V is TRBV7-9; 8 bases fit TRBD1. CDR1 and CDR2 from the germline V gene are SEHNR and FQNEAQ (reference sequence). The CDR3 is 14 residues long. The CDR3 spells CASSVAAGGTPLHF. As DNA, the CDR3 is TGTGCCAGCAGCGTAGCCGCAGGGGGCACACCCCTCCACTTT.

V gene TRBV5-4 combines with J gene TRBJ2-7; possible D gene TRBD2, 8 bases. Gene TRBJ2-5 matches the end of the DNA better, so the J call may be wrong. The CDR3 sequence is 18 residues long. From germline, CDR1 is SGHNT and CDR2 YYREEE (reference sequence). This CDR3 reads CAAQRGTDTLLTGETQYF. The CDR3 DNA sequence: TGTGCCGCGCAGCGGGGGACAGATACCCTGCTTACGGGAGAGACCCAGTACTTC.

The chain recombines TRBV5-1 with TRBJ2-4, with 10 bases aligning to TRBD2. V lost 2 bases and J lost 8; bases outside the gene matches: 7. Germline CDR1 is SGHRS and CDR2 is YFSETQ. The CDR3 spans 15 residues. This chain's CDR3 is CASSLSGGEKDIQYF. DNA of the CDR3: TGCGCCAGCAGCTTAAGCGGGGGGGAAAAAGACATTCAGTACTTC.

The chain has TRBV20-1 and TRBJ1-1; the D is unclear. The CDR3 is 13 amino acids. The germline CDR1 and CDR2 sequences are DFQATT and SNEGSKA (reference sequence). With 1 base removed from V and 1 base from J, the gap between germline ends came to 7 bases. CDR3 residues: CSARGGWNTEAFF. The CDR3 DNA is TGCAGTGCTAGAGGGGGATGGAACACTGAAGCTTTCTTT.

The CDR3 reads CASSPGARVNEQFF. In nucleotides, the CDR3 is TGTGCCAGCAGCCCCGGAGCCAGGGTGAATGAGCAGTTCTTC. V gene TRBV7-2 combines with J gene TRBJ2-1; possibly TRBD1 for D (5 bases). This CDR3 is built from 14 residues. V gave up 5 bases and J gave up 7 bases, with 15 bases separating them. CDR1 is SGHTA, CDR2 FQGNSA, per germline.

The V and J genes are TRBV19 and TRBJ2-3; maybe TRBD1 (5 bases). CDR3 length: 15 residues. Germline V gene sequence: CDR1 LNHDA, CDR2 SQIVND (reference sequence). V was cut by 5 bases and J by 3 bases, with 15 bases left in between. In nucleotides, the CDR3 is TGTGCCAGTAGTTTTCCAGGGCGAACAACAGATACGCAGTATTTT. Protein product: CASSFPGRTTDTQYF.

The rearrangement uses TRBV7-9 and TRBJ1-4, with 7 bases fitting TRBD1. The CDR3 sequence is 16 residues long. The germline V gene has CDR1 SEHNR and CDR2 FQNEAQ (reference sequence). With 1 base clipped from V and 5 bases from J, the junction kept 7 bases outside the gene matches. CDR3 in DNA: TGTGCCAGCAGCTTAGAAGGGGGCCTCACCAATGAAAAACTGTTTTTT. Translating gives CASSLEGGLTNEKLFF.

This chain links TRBV4-1 with TRBJ2-7; TRBD2 aligns across 10 bases. The CDR3 is 13 residues long. Germline CDR1 reads MGHRA; CDR2 reads YSYEKL. V trimming: 4 bases; J trimming: 7 bases; junction bases outside the gene matches: 4. The CDR3 nucleotides are TGCGCCAGCAGCCGTGAGCGGGAGGGAGAGCAGTACTTC. It codes for CASSREREGEQYF.

Remarks on this clonotype: The CDR3 carries no conserved terminal phenylalanine or tryptophan, so it likely arises from a read error. V usage is TRBV12-3 or TRBV12-4 and J usage is TRBJ1-4, with D maybe TRBD1 (5 bases). V was pared by 6 bases and J by 10 bases, with 18 bases between. This CDR3 is built from 14 residues. In DNA form, the CDR3 reads TGTGCCAGCAGCGTAAATCAGGGTTGGGGAAAACTGTTTCTT. Its translation: CASSVNQGWGKLFL.

The genes are TRBV24-1 and TRBJ1-1, with D tentatively TRBD1 (6 bases). V was cut by 7 bases and J by 1 base, with 15 bases left in between. There are 15 residues in the CDR3. Germline-derived CDR1 and CDR2 are KGHDR and SFDVKD. In nucleotides, the CDR3 is TGTGCCACCAGAGGGGGGGGCAGCTCGAACACTGAAGCTTTCTTT. Protein product: CATRGGGSSNTEAFF.

The chain joins TRBV20-1 to TRBJ2-3; no clear D. Germline CDR1 is DFQATT and CDR2 is SNEGSKA (reference sequence). The V end was cut by 3 bases, the J end by 4 bases, with 11 bases between. The CDR3 runs to 13 residues. Here the CDR3 DNA reads TGCAGTGCTAGTGACGTGGAACCAGATACGCAGTATTTT. Encoded protein: CSASDVEPDTQYF.

CDR3 coding DNA: TGTGCCAGCAGCCTTTCGTCCATATATTTT. This sequence encodes CASSLSSIYF. The chain has TRBV7-9 and TRBJ1-3; D is unresolved. The CDR3 spans 10 residues. The germline V gene has CDR1 SEHNR and CDR2 FQNEAQ (reference sequence). The V end was cut by 5 bases, the J end by 11 bases, with 7 bases between.

CDR3: CASSYTSGRTYEQYF. The CDR3 DNA sequence: TGTGCCAGCAGTTATACTAGCGGGAGGACCTACGAGCAGTACTTC. The V call is TRBV11-2, the J call TRBJ2-7, with 12 bases aligning to TRBD2. Per the germline V gene, CDR1 is SGHAT and CDR2 is FQNNGV. This CDR3 spans 15 amino acids. V was clipped by 6 bases and J by 2 bases; unmatched bases: 5.

The chain joins TRBV7-4 to TRBJ2-2; tentatively, D is TRBD1 or TRBD2 (5 bases each). The CDR3 totals 16 residues. V lost 6 bases and J 1 base, leaving 15 bases between the germline ends. CDR1 is SGHVT and CDR2 is SQSDAQ in the germline V gene. CDR3 bases: TGTGCCAGCAGTCCTATTGGGGGTGAGAACACCGGGGAGCTGTTTTTT. Translating gives CASSPIGGENTGELFF.

This clonotype was recorded once. The chain is built from TRBV11-2 and TRBJ1-1; D is undetermined. The CDR3 spans 13 residues. Germline lookup yields CDR1 SGHAT and CDR2 FQNNGV. V lost 5 bases and J 8 bases, leaving 15 bases between the germline ends. CDR3 DNA: TGTGCCAGCAGCACCCTATCGCTAGGAGAAGCTTTCTTT. It specifies CASSTLSLGEAFF.

As to this clonotype: At one boundary the junction diverges from the germline segment, which might be a read error. This rearrangement joins TRBV19 to TRBJ2-6; 7 positions match TRBD1. CDR1 is LNHDA, CDR2 SQIVND, per germline (reference sequence). The CDR3 sequence is 17 residues long. The CDR3 coding sequence is TGTGCCAGTACCGGGACAGTGTTCCTCTCTGGGGCCAGCGTCCTGACTTTC. Its protein product is CASTGTVFLSGASVLTF.

The sample holds one count of this clonotype. V and J are TRBV24-1 and TRBJ2-3, with a tentative D call TRBD2 (6 bases). Germline CDR1 and CDR2: KGHDR and SFDVKD. The CDR3 is 15 residues long. V dropped 2 bases and J dropped 5 bases, with 13 bases sitting between them. Here the CDR3 reads CATSDWAGRGDTQYF. CDR3 nucleotides: TGTGCCACCAGTGATTGGGCAGGGCGGGGAGATACGCAGTATTTT.

This clonotype has ten or more counts. The CDR3 loop reads CASSELGAGTDTQYF. CDR3 nucleotide sequence: TGTGCCTCCTCAGAGTTGGGGGCCGGCACAGATACGCAGTATTTT. The J gene is TRBJ2-3, the V gene TRBV2, with a possible D match to TRBD1 (6 bases). The germline V gene encodes CDR1 SNHLY and CDR2 FYNNEI. Between the trimmed V and J ends, which lost 11 bases and 1 base, there was a span of 19 bases. This CDR3 comprises 15 residues.

The V call is TRBV12-3 or TRBV12-4, the J call TRBJ2-1; maybe TRBD2 (7 bases). This CDR3 comprises 15 residues. Trimming removed 6 bases from V and 3 bases from J, with 15 bases in between. CDR3 nucleotide sequence: TGTGCCAGCAGGACTCGGGGGGCGCTCTACAATGAGCAGTTCTTC. As protein: CASRTRGALYNEQFF.

This clonotype was recorded many times. The rearrangement uses TRBV9 and TRBJ2-1; 12 bases are shared with TRBD2. Germline lookup yields CDR1 SGDLS and CDR2 YYNGEE. With 4 bases clipped from V and 2 bases from J, the junction kept 10 bases outside the gene matches. The CDR3 is made up of 18 amino acids. The CDR3 DNA reads as TGTGCCAGCAGCCAGAAGGGTCTAGCGGGGGGGGCCTACAATGAGCAGTTCTTC. Its translation: CASSQKGLAGGAYNEQFF.

This clonotype appeared a few times. The gene calls are TRBV15 and TRBJ1-5, with D unresolved. The V gene lost 5 bases and the J gene lost 6 bases, with 11 bases spanning the gap. The CDR3 covers 13 residues. The germline gives CDR1 LNHNV, CDR2 YYDKDF (reference sequence). DNA of the CDR3: TGTGCCACCAGCGCCGAGATCGCTCAGCCCCAGCATTTT. Translation gives CATSAEIAQPQHF.

In this sample, this clonotype turned up many times. The chain links TRBV6-4 to TRBJ1-3; D is unclear. The germline gives CDR1 MRHNA, CDR2 SNTAGT. With 2 bases removed from V and 9 bases from J, the gap between germline ends came to 8 bases. The CDR3 has 12 amino acids. The CDR3 is CASSDRPLTIYF. CDR3 nucleotide sequence: TGTGCCAGCAGTGACCGTCCGCTCACCATATATTTT.